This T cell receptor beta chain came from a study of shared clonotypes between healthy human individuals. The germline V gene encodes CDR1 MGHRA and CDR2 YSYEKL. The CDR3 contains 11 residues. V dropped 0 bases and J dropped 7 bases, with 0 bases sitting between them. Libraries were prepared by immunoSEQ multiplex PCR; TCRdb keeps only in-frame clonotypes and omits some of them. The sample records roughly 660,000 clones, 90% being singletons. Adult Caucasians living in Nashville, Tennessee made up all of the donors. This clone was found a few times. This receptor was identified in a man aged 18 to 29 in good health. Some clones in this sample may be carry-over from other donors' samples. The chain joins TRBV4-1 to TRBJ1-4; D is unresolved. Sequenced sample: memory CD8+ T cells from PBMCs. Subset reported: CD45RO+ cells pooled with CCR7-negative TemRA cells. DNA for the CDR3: TGCGCCAGCAGCCAAGATGAAAAACTGTTTTTT. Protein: CASSQDEKLFF.